This T cell receptor beta chain is drawn from a study of T cells after yellow fever vaccination. Study-level results: Although the secondary response was weaker, it peaked faster, at day 5 versus 15. Some clonotypes were seen in both the CD4 and the CD8 compartments. These made up a small share and likely arose from convergent recombination.

UMIs were added to TCR cDNA along with a universal primer site when it was made by 5'RACE template switching. Using its own MiXCR run on the 5' RACE reads, TCRdb lists one record per CDR3 protein. In the table there are approximately 510,000 distinct CDR3 sequences, roughly a fifth of which are singletons. About this clonotype itself: Antigen unknown.

The sequences come from PBMCs, collected 20 to 25 days after the first yellow fever vaccination. This clonotype was obtained from a man aged 18 to 35 who received the YFV17D yellow fever vaccine.

CDR3 amino acids: CSARESRAGTEAFF. The CDR3 region has the DNA TGCAGTGCTAGAGAAAGCAGGGCAGGCACTGAAGCTTTCTTT. The chain has TRBV20-1 and TRBJ1-1; maybe TRBD1 (5 bases). The CDR3 extends over 14 amino acids. The germline gives CDR1 DFQATT, CDR2 SNEGSKA (reference sequence). The V gene lost 0 bases and the J gene lost 4 bases, with 12 bases spanning the gap.